A selection of T cell receptor beta chains follows, all from one sample in a study of T cell responses to AZD1222 COVID-19 vaccine. Sequenced by immunoSEQ multiplex PCR; TCRdb stores in-frame clones only, minus some. Of about 110,000 clones listed, around 81% are singletons. Sequencing used peripheral blood, obtained on day 0 of AZD1222 vaccination. The receptor set was obtained from an adult in good health. The CDR3 runs from the conserved cysteine through the conserved F or W. The D gene is left open where the match is weak. A clone size is listed for some rows: how often the clone was seen (once, few, many), or a class if it is expanded.

size: few
D: TRBD1
J: TRBJ2-7
V: TRBV14
DNA: TGTGCCAGCAGCCAAGATCGCTTTAGGACAGGCCCCGAGCAGTACTTC
CDR3: CASSQDRFRTGPEQYF

size: .
D: .
J: TRBJ2-3
V: TRBV3-1/TRBV3-2
DNA: TGTGCCAGCAGCCAAGAACTGGGGGCAGCAGATACGCAGTATTTT
CDR3: CASSQELGAADTQYF

size: .
D: .
J: TRBJ2-5
V: TRBV7-2
DNA: TGTGCCAGCAGCTTATTCGGGATGGGGGAGACCCAGTACTTC
CDR3: CASSLFGMGETQYF

size: .
D: .
J: TRBJ1-1
V: TRBV11-2
DNA: TGTGCCAGCAGCTCAAGCGGAAGAAGAAAGAACACTGAAGCTTTCTTT
CDR3: CASSSSGRRKNTEAFF

size: .
D: TRBD1
J: TRBJ1-2
V: TRBV12-3/TRBV12-4
DNA: TGTGCCAGCAGGCGGACAGGGGAAAATGGCTACACCTTC
CDR3: CASRRTGENGYTF

size: .
D: TRBD2
J: TRBJ2-3
V: TRBV30
DNA: TGTGCCTGGAGTGTAGGAGCGGGGGTTCGTCCAGATACGCAGTATTTT
CDR3: CAWSVGAGVRPDTQYF

size: few
D: .
J: TRBJ1-6
V: TRBV5-1
DNA: TGCGCCAGCAGCCCAGGGACTTTCAATTCACCCCTCCACTTT
CDR3: CASSPGTFNSPLHF

size: .
D: .
J: TRBJ1-2
V: TRBV6-5
DNA: TGTGCCAGCCGTCTCTATGGCTACACCTTC
CDR3: CASRLYGYTF

size: .
D: .
J: TRBJ2-3
V: TRBV18
DNA: TGTGCCAGCTCACCAACCCGTGGGCGCACAGATACGCAGTATTTT
CDR3: CASSPTRGRTDTQYF

size: once
D: TRBD2
J: TRBJ2-1
V: TRBV15
DNA: TGTGCCACCAGCAGAACCACGGGGGGGAATGAGCAGTTCTTC
CDR3: CATSRTTGGNEQFF

size: .
D: TRBD2
J: TRBJ2-7
V: TRBV15
DNA: TGTGCCACCAGCAGGGGCGGACTAGCGGGATACTACGAGCAGTACTTC
CDR3: CATSRGGLAGYYEQYF

size: .
D: TRBD1
J: TRBJ1-1
V: TRBV4-3
DNA: TGCGCCAGCAGCCAGGACAGGGTTCGCATGAACACTGAAGCTTTCTTT
CDR3: CASSQDRVRMNTEAFF

size: .
D: TRBD2
J: TRBJ2-5
V: TRBV10-1
DNA: TGCGCCAGCAGTGCTAGCGGGAGGCGAGAGACCCAGTACTTC
CDR3: CASSASGRRETQYF

size: once
D: .
J: TRBJ1-2
V: TRBV5-4
DNA: TGTGCCAGCAGCTTGTCGGCAGGGCCCTATGGCTACACCTTC
CDR3: CASSLSAGPYGYTF

size: .
D: .
J: TRBJ1-2
V: TRBV3-1/TRBV3-2
DNA: TGTGCCAGCAGCCAAGTAGACAGTCATGGCTACACCTTC
CDR3: CASSQVDSHGYTF

size: .
D: TRBD2
J: TRBJ2-1
V: TRBV25-1
DNA: TGTGCCAGCAGTTCCGCGGGGGGGCCTAATGAGCAGTTCTTC
CDR3: CASSSAGGPNEQFF

size: .
D: .
J: TRBJ2-4
V: TRBV19
DNA: TGTGCCAGTATGGGGACTCAGCTAGCCAAAAACATTCAGTACTTC
CDR3: CASMGTQLAKNIQYF

size: .
D: .
J: TRBJ1-1
V: TRBV28
DNA: TGTGCCAGCAGTGTCCCTGGGCGGGAGGACACTGAAGCTTTCTTT
CDR3: CASSVPGREDTEAFF

size: once
D: TRBD1
J: TRBJ1-2
V: TRBV28
DNA: TGTGCCAGCAGAGAAACAGGGGGCTCGCATGGCTACACCTTC
CDR3: CASRETGGSHGYTF

size: .
D: TRBD1
J: TRBJ1-2
V: TRBV5-1
DNA: TGCGCCAGCAGCTTGGTTGGACAGGCCAGTAACTATGGCTACACCTTC
CDR3: CASSLVGQASNYGYTF

size: .
D: .
J: TRBJ1-1
V: TRBV28
DNA: TGTGCCAGCAGCCGACCTTGGACGCGCCGCATGAACACTGAAGCTTTCTTT
CDR3: CASSRPWTRRMNTEAFF

size: .
D: TRBD1
J: TRBJ1-6
V: TRBV6-5
DNA: TGTGCCAGCAGCCCCCAACAGGGGGCGAGGTCACCCCTCCACTTT
CDR3: CASSPQQGARSPLHF